The next 5 T cell receptor beta chains were all read from a single sample in a study of T cells after yellow fever vaccination (dated by TCRdb to between 2018 and 2021). The method was 5' RACE. TCRdb records Illumina HiSeq 2500 as the sequencer. TCRdb trimmed public reads at Q25 via fastp, called clones via MiXCR and kept in-frame beta chains. Every CDR3 protein is listed once, alongside the most common genes and DNA of its rows. The sample has about 550,000 distinct CDR3 sequences on record, roughly 21% of them singletons. The ten largest make up over 11% of the sample. The treatment or condition tag for this specimen amounts to: live attenuated yellow fever vaccine strain. The sample here was PBMCs, taken 15 days after the yellow fever booster vaccination. Source of these receptors: a young man who received the YFV17D yellow fever vaccine.

The chain employs TRBV4-3 and TRBJ2-1; perhaps TRBD2 as D (7 bases). There are 18 residues in the CDR3. Looked up from germline, CDR1 is LGHNA and CDR2 is YSLEER. V lost 1 base to trimming and J lost 7 bases, with 23 bases between them. DNA for the CDR3: TGCGCCAGCAGCCAAGGCTCGAGGGGGAGGGCCTTTAGGAATGAGCAGTTCTTC. Translating it yields CASSQGSRGRAFRNEQFF.

The V gene is TRBV20-1, the J gene TRBJ2-7; 7 bases are shared with TRBD2. The CDR3 is 11 residues long. Germline CDR1 DFQATT, CDR2 SNEGSKA (reference sequence). The CDR3 coding sequence is TGCAGCTACCGGGGGGTCTACGAGCAGTACTTC. As protein: CSYRGVYEQYF.

The chain joins TRBV2 to TRBJ1-1, with TRBD1 as a possible D gene (6 bases). Trimming took off 2 bases at V and 0 bases at J, with 10 bases between the two ends. The CDR3 is 15 residues long. The germline gives CDR1 SNHLY, CDR2 FYNNEI. This CDR3 reads CASSELQGLNTEAFF. The CDR3 nucleotides are TGTGCCAGCAGTGAACTTCAGGGGCTGAACACTGAAGCTTTCTTT.

V is TRBV11-2 and J is TRBJ2-6, with 7 bases matching TRBD2. The CDR3 covers 17 residues. J lost 4 bases, V lost 4 bases, and 10 bases had no gene match. The germline CDR1 and CDR2 sequences are SGHAT and FQNNGV. This CDR3 is CASSSPGEGSGANVLTF. The CDR3, as DNA: TGTGCCAGCAGCTCCCCGGGGGAGGGGTCCGGGGCCAACGTCCTGACTTTC. The full variable domain, completed using reference TRBV11-2 and TRBJ2-6, is EAGVAQSPRYKIIEKRQSVAFWCNPISGHATLYWYQQILGQGPKLLIQFQNNGVVDDSQLPKDRFSAERLKGVDSTLKIQPAKLEDSAVYLCASSSPGEGSGANVLTFGAGSRLTVL.

The table lists this clonotype with a few counts. The chain links TRBV5-1 to TRBJ2-3; D unresolved. V was shortened by 3 bases and J by 0 bases, with 14 bases between the two germline ends. The CDR3 totals 16 residues. Looked up from germline, CDR1 is SGHRS and CDR2 is YFSETQ. Here the CDR3 reads CASSSVQTQSTDTQYF. The CDR3 bases are TGCGCCAGCAGCTCGGTCCAGACACAAAGCACAGATACGCAGTATTTT. The variable domain in full, completed from reference TRBV5-1 and TRBJ2-3, reads KAGVTQTPRYLIKTRGQQVTLSCSPISGHRSVSWYQQTPGQGLQFLFEYFSETQRNKGNFPGRFSGRQFSNSRSEMNVSTLELGDSALYLCASSSVQTQSTDTQYFGPGTRLTVL.